This TCR beta chain was retrieved from a study of T cells in Graves' hyperthyroidism and ophthalmopathy. Study results and caveats: Among thyroid clonotypes expanded above 0.001, most also appeared in blood.

Points on this clonotype: The antigen remains unidentified.

Germline assignment: CDR1 KGHDR and CDR2 SFDVKD. Trimming removed 8 bases at V and 3 bases at J, with 10 bases between. The CDR3 sequence is 12 residues long. The TCR beta CDR3 regions underwent amplification using RNA transcripts as the source. TCR CDR3 underwent first-round RT-PCR with the HTBI primer set. TCRdb re-derived calls from the multiplex PCR reads in MiXCR, one entry per CDR3 protein. The sample has some 320,000 distinct CDR3 sequences; approximately 15% are singletons. V gene TRBV24-1 combines with J gene TRBJ2-7; D is unresolved. The origin of this receptor is a woman in her thirties or forties with Graves' ophthalmopathy. Sequencing was performed on blood. The CDR3 DNA follows: TGTGCCACCAAAGGTCCTAACTACGAGCAGTACTTC. Translated, it gives CATKGPNYEQYF.